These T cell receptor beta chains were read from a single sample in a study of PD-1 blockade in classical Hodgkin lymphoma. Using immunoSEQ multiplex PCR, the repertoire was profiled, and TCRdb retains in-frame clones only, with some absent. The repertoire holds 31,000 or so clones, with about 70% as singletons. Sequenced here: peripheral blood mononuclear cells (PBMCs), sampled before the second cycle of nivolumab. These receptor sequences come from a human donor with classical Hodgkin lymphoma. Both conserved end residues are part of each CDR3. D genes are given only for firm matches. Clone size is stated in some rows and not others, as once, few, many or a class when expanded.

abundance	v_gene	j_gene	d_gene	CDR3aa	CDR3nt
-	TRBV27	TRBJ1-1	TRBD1	CASSFGVTDRTKAFF	TGTGCCAGCAGTTTTGGGGTGACGGACAGGACCAAAGCTTTCTTT
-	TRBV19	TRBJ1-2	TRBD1	CATQGDRVTFTF	TGTGCCACCCAGGGGGACAGGGTCACGTTCACCTTC
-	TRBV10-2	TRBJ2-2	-	CASSGSLGTGELFF	TGCGCCAGCAGTGGCAGCTTGGGGACCGGGGAGCTGTTTTTT
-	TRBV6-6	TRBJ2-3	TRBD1	CASRMTGGTDTQYF	TGTGCCAGCAGAATGACAGGGGGCACAGATACGCAGTATTTT
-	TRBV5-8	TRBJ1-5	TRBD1	CASSLRTGLNQPQHF	TGTGCCAGCAGCTTGAGGACAGGACTTAATCAGCCCCAGCATTTT
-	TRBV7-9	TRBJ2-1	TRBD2	CASSLDSGGIYNEQFF	TGTGCCAGCAGCTTAGATAGCGGGGGGATATACAATGAGCAGTTCTTC
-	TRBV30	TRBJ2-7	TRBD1	CAWSEGQGYPTQQYF	TGTGCCTGGAGTGAAGGACAGGGTTACCCTACGCAGCAGTACTTC
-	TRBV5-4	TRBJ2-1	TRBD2	CASSRGLAGGYNEQFF	TGTGCCAGCAGCCGTGGACTAGCGGGGGGGTACAATGAGCAGTTCTTC
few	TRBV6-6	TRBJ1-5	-	CASSYPGQRNNQPQHF	TGTGCCAGCAGTTACCCCGGACAACGGAACAATCAGCCCCAGCATTTT
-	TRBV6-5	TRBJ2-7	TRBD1	CASARDSYEQYF	TGTGCCAGCGCCCGGGACAGCTACGAGCAGTACTTC
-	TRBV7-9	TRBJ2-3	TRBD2	CASSLGPGGGTDTQYF	TGTGCCAGCAGCTTAGGACCGGGGGGAGGCACAGATACGCAGTATTTT
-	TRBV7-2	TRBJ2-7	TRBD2	CASSLGLPSGSYEQYF	TGTGCCAGCAGCCTAGGTTTGCCTAGCGGTTCGTACGAGCAGTACTTC
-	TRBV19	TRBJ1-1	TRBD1	CASSMRGGGWHTEAFF	TGTGCCAGTAGTATGAGGGGAGGGGGCTGGCACACTGAAGCTTTCTTT
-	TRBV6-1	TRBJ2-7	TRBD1	CASSEGTGRSYEQYF	TGTGCCAGCAGTGAAGGGACAGGCCGCTCCTACGAGCAGTACTTC
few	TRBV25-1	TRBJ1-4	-	CASSSRQATNEKLFF	TGTGCCAGCAGTTCCAGACAGGCAACTAATGAAAAACTGTTTTTT
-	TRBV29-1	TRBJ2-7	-	CSVARGTGEQYF	TGCAGCGTTGCTAGGGGAACGGGGGAGCAGTACTTC
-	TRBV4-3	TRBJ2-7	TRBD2	CASSAEREGYEQYF	TGCGCCAGCAGCGCAGAGCGGGAGGGGTACGAGCAGTACTTC
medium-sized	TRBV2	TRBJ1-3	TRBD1	CASRGTGGENTIYF	TGTGCCAGCAGGGGAACAGGGGGTGAAAACACCATATATTTT
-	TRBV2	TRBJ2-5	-	CASSELPLGNQYF	TGTGCCAGCAGTGAGCTTCCGCTCGGGAACCAGTACTTC
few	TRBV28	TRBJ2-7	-	CASREDSTYEQYF	TGTGCCAGCAGAGAAGACAGCACCTACGAGCAGTACTTC
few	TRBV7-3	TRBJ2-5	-	CASSETGTPKETQYF	TGTGCCAGCAGCGAGACGGGGACACCCAAAGAGACCCAGTACTTC
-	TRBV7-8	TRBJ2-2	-	CASSFRHVTGELFF	TGTGCCAGCAGCTTCAGACACGTCACCGGGGAGCTGTTTTTT
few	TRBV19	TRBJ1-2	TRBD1	CASSSTGRKRGYTF	TGTGCCAGTAGTTCGACAGGGCGGAAGCGTGGCTACACCTTC
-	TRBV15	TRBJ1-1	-	CATSRNTEAFF	TGTGCCACCAGCCGGAACACTGAAGCTTTCTTT
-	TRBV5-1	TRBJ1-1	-	CASSLEANTEAFF	TGCGCCAGCAGCTTGGAAGCCAACACTGAAGCTTTCTTT
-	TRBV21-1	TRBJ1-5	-	CASRYRLATWHHQPQHF	TGTGCCAGCAGATACAGATTAGCTACATGGCATCATCAGCCCCAGCATTTT
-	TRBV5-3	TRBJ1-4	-	CARSLADCGF	TGTGCCAGAAGCTTGGCTGACTGTGGATTT
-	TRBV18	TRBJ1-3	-	CASSALQGDHKGNTIYF	TGTGCCAGCTCTGCCCTACAGGGAGATCATAAGGGAAACACCATATATTTT
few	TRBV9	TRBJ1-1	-	CASSVVGGANTEAFF	TGTGCCAGCAGCGTAGTTGGGGGGGCCAACACTGAAGCTTTCTTT
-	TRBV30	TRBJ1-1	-	CAWTLTQLNTEAFF	TGTGCCTGGACCTTGACTCAACTGAACACTGAAGCTTTCTTT
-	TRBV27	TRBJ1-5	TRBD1	CASSFRGFYQPQHF	TGTGCCAGCAGTTTCAGGGGGTTCTATCAGCCCCAGCATTTT